This T cell receptor (beta chain) stems from a study of T cell responses to AZD1222 COVID-19 vaccine. Sequencing used immunoSEQ multiplex PCR; TCRdb keeps in-frame clones, though not all of them. The sample has some 130,000 clones; 85% to 95% are singletons. This sequence was found in an adult in good health. Sequenced here: peripheral blood, sampled on day 0 of AZD1222 vaccination.

The CDR3 reads CASSLAADHYGYTF. The CDR3, as DNA: TGTGCCAGCAGCTTGGCGGCAGATCACTATGGCTACACCTTC. The J gene is TRBJ1-2, the V gene TRBV5-6, with D unclear. V lost 0 bases, J lost 3 bases, and 9 bases lay in between. CDR3 length: 14 amino acids. Per germline, CDR1 SGHDT and CDR2 YYEEEE.